This paragraph covers one T cell receptor (beta chain) sequence. Antigen unknown. The data were obtained in a study of Tregs in tolerant kidney transplant recipients. Study results and caveats: Expanding Tregs on activated donor B cells appeared to best identify donor-specific TCRbeta clones. Biological reproducibility was not directly addressed, but technical replication error appeared minimal. Antigen-driven expansion was suggested because donor-specific Tregs expanded more than all Tregs in tolerant patients.

Only in-frame clones appear in the TCRdb table, and some are missing; sequencing was by immunoSEQ multiplex PCR. Among 85,000 to 100,000 clones listed, 93% were seen once. The germline V gene has CDR1 SGHRS and CDR2 YFSETQ. The CDR3 has 12 residues. V was trimmed by 4 bases and J by 6 bases, leaving 11 bases between them. The chain has TRBV5-1 and TRBJ2-7; no definite D call. The sample in question was CD4+ T cells from blood, obtained before the transplant. The TCR originated in a human donor who received a combined kidney and bone marrow transplant. CDR3 bases: TGCGCCAGCAGCCCATCTCGAGGCGAGCAGTACTTC. Amino acids: CASSPSRGEQYF.